In its sample, the clone carrying this T cell receptor beta chain was seen once. There are 12 residues in the CDR3. CDR1 and CDR2 from the germline V gene are LNHNV and YYDKDF (reference sequence). Trimming cost V 2 bases and J 2 bases, with 3 bases left between them. Sequencing was performed with immunoSEQ multiplex PCR; in TCRdb, only in-frame clones are kept and a portion is missing. The sample shows 600,000 to 900,000 clones, 80% to 90% of them seen only once. This record belongs to a study of shared T cell receptors in the human thymus. The sample also formed part of further work on human thymus T cells. From that paper: Donors were healthy Finnish infants having corrective surgery for congenital heart defects. Resected material from corrective heart surgery provided the thymus tissue analysed. Thymic and blood repertoires seemed to show skewed V and J gene use. Unrelated individuals had highly overlapping thymic repertoires, as reported in related research.

Sequenced sample: thymocytes. The chain is built from TRBV15 and TRBJ2-5; no clear D gene. The TCR sequence derives from a girl less than two years old with a congenital heart defect. CDR3 loop: CATSRSQETQYF. The CDR3 DNA sequence: TGTGCCACCAGCAGATCTCAAGAGACCCAGTACTTC.